The entry below describes one TCR beta chain. Its antigen is as yet unknown. The sample is drawn from a study of glioma-infiltrating T cells after dendritic cell vaccination. For the study at large: Glioblastoma patients came from Phase I and II dendritic cell vaccination trials. Between the early 2000s and the early 2010s, patients got autologous tumor lysate-pulsed dendritic cell vaccines.

The method was immunoSEQ multiplex PCR; TCRdb's version includes in-frame clones alone and lacks a portion of them. The sample records 100,000 to 120,000 clones, around 87% being singletons. The CDR3 length is 13 residues. Germline CDR1 reads MNHEY; CDR2 reads SMNVEV (reference sequence). Between the trimmed V and J ends, which lost 3 bases and 1 base, there was a span of 6 bases. Stated time point: after dendritic cell vaccination, including at tumor progression/relapse. Patients had residual fresh-frozen tumor tissue and more than two years of survival data. Notes on the study in general: Longer survival after dendritic cell vaccination followed higher pretreatment TIL content.

The V call is TRBV27, the J call TRBJ1-1; D is unclear. The receptor was isolated from a human donor with glioblastoma. The source material was blood, sampled after dendritic cell vaccination. CDR3 loop: CASSFSQNTEAFF. Written as DNA, the CDR3 is TGTGCCAGCAGTTTTTCACAGAACACTGAAGCTTTCTTT.